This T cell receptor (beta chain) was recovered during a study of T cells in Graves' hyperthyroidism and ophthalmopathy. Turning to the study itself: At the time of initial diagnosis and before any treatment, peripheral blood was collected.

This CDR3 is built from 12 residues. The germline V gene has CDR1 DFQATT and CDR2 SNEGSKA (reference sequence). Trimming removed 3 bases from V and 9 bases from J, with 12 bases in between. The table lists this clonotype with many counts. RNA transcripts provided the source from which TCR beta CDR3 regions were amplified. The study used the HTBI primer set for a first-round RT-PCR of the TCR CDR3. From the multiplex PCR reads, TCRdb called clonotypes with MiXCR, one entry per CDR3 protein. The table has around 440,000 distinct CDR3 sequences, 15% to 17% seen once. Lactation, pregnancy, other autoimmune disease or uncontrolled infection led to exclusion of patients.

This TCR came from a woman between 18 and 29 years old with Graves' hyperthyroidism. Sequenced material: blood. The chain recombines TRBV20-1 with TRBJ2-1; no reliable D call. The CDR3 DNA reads TGCAGTGCTAGGCCTCCCAAGAGTGAGCAGTTCTTC. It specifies CSARPPKSEQFF.